Shown below are 10 T cell receptor beta chains from a single sample sequenced in a study of T cell responses to AZD1222 COVID-19 vaccine. Assay: immunoSEQ multiplex PCR; the TCRdb copy retains only in-frame clones and omits some. This table has about 180,000 clones, approximately 90% appearing once. Material: peripheral blood, obtained on day 0 of AZD1222 vaccination. Receptor source: an adult in good health.

This clone was detected once. V is TRBV5-1 and J is TRBJ1-5, with TRBD1 as a possible D gene (5 bases). Germline V gene data show CDR1 as SGHRS and CDR2 as YFSETQ. This CDR3 is built from 14 residues. V lost 6 bases and J 5 bases, leaving 15 bases between the germline ends. DNA of the CDR3: TGCGCCAGCATACCCGGGGCACACTATCAGCCCCAGCATTTT. Its translation: CASIPGAHYQPQHF.

The chain recombines TRBV5-4 with TRBJ2-7; D is unresolved. Trimming stripped 4 bases from V and 0 bases from J, with 5 bases between. The CDR3 has 12 amino acids. In germline, CDR1 is SGHNT, CDR2 YYREEE (reference sequence). CDR3 residues: CASSPSSYEQYF. The DNA of the CDR3 is TGTGCCAGCAGCCCTAGCTCCTACGAGCAGTACTTC.

The V gene is TRBV5-1, the J gene TRBJ1-2, with 10 bases lining up with TRBD1. The CDR3 runs 14 residues. CDR1 SGHRS and CDR2 YFSETQ come from the germline V gene. With V trimmed by 1 base and J by 6 bases, 3 bases remained unmatched. The CDR3 spells CASSLKGQGDGYTF. The CDR3 region has the DNA TGCGCCAGCAGCTTGAAAGGACAGGGGGATGGCTACACCTTC.

This chain links TRBV5-4 with TRBJ1-2, with unresolved D. CDR3 length: 14 amino acids. V was trimmed by 3 bases and J by 14 bases, leaving 23 bases between them. Germline V lookup: CDR1 SGHNT, CDR2 YYREEE (reference sequence). The CDR3 here is CASSSQGYGVLRTF. The CDR3, as DNA: TGTGCCAGCAGCTCACAAGGGTATGGGGTTCTTCGTACCTTC.

V usage is TRBV6-5 and J usage is TRBJ2-7; D may be TRBD1 (6 bases). Germline CDR1 MNHEY, CDR2 SVGAGI. Between the trimmed V and J ends, which lost 0 bases and 3 bases, there was a span of 6 bases. This CDR3 is built from 13 residues. In DNA form, the CDR3 reads TGTGCCAGCAGTTACTCCAGGGGCTACGAGCAGTACTTC. Translated, it gives CASSYSRGYEQYF.

This chain links TRBV7-3 with TRBJ2-6; D is ambiguous. Deletions cut 2 bases from V and 2 bases from J, with 1 base between. Germline V lookup: CDR1 SGHTA, CDR2 FQGTGA. The CDR3 loop spans 13 amino acids. The CDR3 nucleotides read TGTGCCAGCAGCTTAGCTGGGGCCAACGTCCTGACTTTC. This gives the protein CASSLAGANVLTF.

The J gene is TRBJ1-1, the V gene TRBV6-2 or TRBV6-3; D is possibly TRBD1 (6 bases). The CDR3 has 14 residues. Trimming cost V 2 bases and J 3 bases, with 10 bases left between them. Germline CDR1 MNHEY, CDR2 SVGEGT. The CDR3 nucleotides are TGTGCCAGCAGTTACCGGACAGCTGACACTGAAGCTTTCTTT. Residues: CASSYRTADTEAFF.

Only a few counts were recorded for this clone. This chain joins TRBV5-6 and TRBJ1-5, with D hard to call. Deletions cut 5 bases from V and 3 bases from J, with 21 bases between. Germline loops: CDR1 SGHDT, CDR2 YYEEEE. This CDR3 has 17 residues. DNA of the CDR3: TGTGCCAGCAGTCTAATGCCATTCAACGGACTCAATCAGCCCCAGCATTTT. This codes for CASSLMPFNGLNQPQHF. Full variable domain (rest looked up from reference TRBV5-6 and TRBJ1-5): DAGVTQSPTHLIKTRGQQVTLRCSPKSGHDTVSWYQQALGQGPQFIFQYYEEEERQRGNFPDRFSGHQFPNYSSELNVNALLLGDSALYLCASSLMPFNGLNQPQHFGDGTRLSIL.

The gene calls are TRBV5-8 and TRBJ2-5; D unclear. Looked up from germline, CDR1 is SGHTS and CDR2 is YDEGEE. The CDR3 loop spans 12 amino acids. Trimming shortened V by 4 bases and J by 5 bases, and 9 bases separated the two germline ends. The CDR3 DNA reads as TGTGCCAGCAGCCTGGCGTGGGAGACCCAGTACTTC. It is translated as CASSLAWETQYF.

The J gene is TRBJ1-5, the V gene TRBV4-1, with D uncertain. Trimming shortened V by 0 bases and J by 6 bases, and 18 bases separated the two germline ends. This CDR3 comprises 17 residues. Looked up from germline, CDR1 is MGHRA and CDR2 is YSYEKL. The CDR3 DNA reads as TGCGCCAGCAGCCAAGAGGAAGGCTTGGGTTACGGTCAGCCCCAGCATTTT. Protein product: CASSQEEGLGYGQPQHF.